The 9 T cell receptor beta chains below come from one sample, sequenced in a study of blood T cell repertoires in COVID-19. TCRdb keeps only in-frame clones here, not all; method: immunoSEQ multiplex PCR. This sample has 380,000 or so clones, with 88% found just once. Input material: PBMCs or T cells enriched from blood (not recorded which). The receptors were sampled from a woman aged 40 to 49 with acute COVID-19.

The chain uses TRBV7-6 and TRBJ1-6; D unresolved. The CDR3 is 15 amino acids. Trimming took 5 bases from V and 0 from J, leaving 8 bases between them. CDR1 and CDR2 (germline): SGHVS, FNYEAQ. CDR3 residues: CASSPRSSYNSPLHF. CDR3 in DNA: TGTGCCAGCAGCCCCCGGAGCTCCTATAATTCACCCCTCCACTTT.

Only one count was recorded for this clone. J is TRBJ1-1 and V is TRBV14; D ambiguous. V lost 2 bases and J lost 0, with 10 bases in between. This CDR3 is 15 amino acids long. Per germline, CDR1 SGHDN and CDR2 FVKESK. CDR3 amino acids: CASSQMQALNTEAFF. The CDR3 DNA is TGTGCCAGCAGCCAAATGCAAGCATTGAACACTGAAGCTTTCTTT. The whole variable domain, remainder taken from reference TRBV14 and TRBJ1-1, is EAGVTQFPSHSVIEKGQTVTLRCDPISGHDNLYWYRRVMGKEIKFLLHFVKESKQDESGMPNNRFLAERTGGTYSTLKVQPAELEDSGVYFCASSQMQALNTEAFFGQGTRLTVV.

The chain has TRBV5-4 and TRBJ1-2; 8 bases fit TRBD1. V shed 5 bases, J shed 4 bases, and the junction held 7 bases outside the gene matches. Germline V gene sequence: CDR1 SGHNT, CDR2 YYREEE (reference sequence). This CDR3 is built from 14 residues. CDR3 sequence reads: CASRRAGGLYGYTF. CDR3 DNA: TGTGCCAGCAGAAGGGCAGGGGGCCTCTATGGCTACACCTTC.

This clone was counted only a few times. The chain carries TRBV7-8 and TRBJ1-3, with D perhaps TRBD1 (5 bases). V lost 2 bases and J 4 bases, leaving 12 bases between the germline ends. CDR3 length: 15 amino acids. Germline loops: CDR1 SGHVS, CDR2 FQNEAQ. The CDR3 nucleotides read TGTGCCAGCAGCTTAATGGCAGGGCTAGGAAACACCATATATTTT. Encoded protein: CASSLMAGLGNTIYF.

The genes are TRBV27 and TRBJ2-3; the match to TRBD2 covers 10 bases. This CDR3 has 15 residues. V shed 7 bases and J 3 bases; nucleotides not matched to a gene: 7. CDR1 is MNHEY and CDR2 is SMNVEV in the germline V gene (reference sequence). In DNA, the CDR3 is TGTGCCAGCACCCTACTAGCGGGGCTAACAGATACGCAGTATTTT. Translating it yields CASTLLAGLTDTQYF.

The chain carries TRBV27 and TRBJ2-1; TRBD2 matches 9 bases. The V gene end was trimmed by 2 bases and the J gene end by 4 bases; junction bases not matched to a gene: 9. Germline lookup yields CDR1 MNHEY and CDR2 SMNVEV (reference sequence). The CDR3 contains 17 residues. The CDR3 bases are TGTGCCAGCAGTTTAAATAGCGGGGGACGGGTATACAATGAGCAGTTCTTC. Protein sequence: CASSLNSGGRVYNEQFF.

The V call is TRBV24-1, the J call TRBJ1-1; a weak D match, TRBD1 (6 bases). There are 13 residues in the CDR3. V was pared by 4 bases and J by 8 bases, with 13 bases between. Germline loops: CDR1 KGHDR, CDR2 SFDVKD. CDR3 sequence reads: CATSEPITGEAFF. CDR3 sequence (DNA): TGTGCCACCAGTGAACCGATTACAGGGGAAGCTTTCTTT.

The rearrangement joins TRBV4-1 to TRBJ1-1; 10 bases are a match to TRBD1. V dropped 3 bases and J dropped 6; count of bases not matched to a gene: 10. The CDR3 is 16 residues long. Germline V lookup: CDR1 MGHRA, CDR2 YSYEKL. Written as DNA, the CDR3 is TGCGCCAGCAGCCAGGGACGGGACAGGGGTCGGCCTGAAGCTTTCTTT. It codes for CASSQGRDRGRPEAFF.

The genes are TRBV11-2 and TRBJ2-7; D may be TRBD1 (6 bases). V was pared by 5 bases and J by 3 bases, with 11 bases between. The CDR3 consists of 13 residues. Germline V gene data show CDR1 as SGHAT and CDR2 as FQNNGV. For the CDR3, the DNA is TGTGCCAGCAGCCCACAGGGATTCTACGAGCAGTACTTC. This codes for CASSPQGFYEQYF.